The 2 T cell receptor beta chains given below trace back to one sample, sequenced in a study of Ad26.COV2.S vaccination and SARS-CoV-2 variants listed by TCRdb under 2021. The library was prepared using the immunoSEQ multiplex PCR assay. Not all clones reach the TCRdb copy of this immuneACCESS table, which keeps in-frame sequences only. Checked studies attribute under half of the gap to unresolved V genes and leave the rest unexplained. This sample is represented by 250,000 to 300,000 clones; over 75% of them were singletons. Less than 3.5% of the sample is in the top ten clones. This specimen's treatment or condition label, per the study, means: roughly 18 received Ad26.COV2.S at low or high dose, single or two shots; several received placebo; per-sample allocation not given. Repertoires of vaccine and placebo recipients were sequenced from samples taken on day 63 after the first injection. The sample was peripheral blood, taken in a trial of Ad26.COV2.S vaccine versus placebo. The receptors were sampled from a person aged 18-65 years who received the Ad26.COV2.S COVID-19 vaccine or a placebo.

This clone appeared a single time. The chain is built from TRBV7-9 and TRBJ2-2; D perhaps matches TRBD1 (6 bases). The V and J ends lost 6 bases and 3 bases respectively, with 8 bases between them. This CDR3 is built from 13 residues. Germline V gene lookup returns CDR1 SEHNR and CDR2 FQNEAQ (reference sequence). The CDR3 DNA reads TGTGCCAGCAGGCGACAGGACACCGGGGAGCTGTTTTTT. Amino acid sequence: CASRRQDTGELFF.

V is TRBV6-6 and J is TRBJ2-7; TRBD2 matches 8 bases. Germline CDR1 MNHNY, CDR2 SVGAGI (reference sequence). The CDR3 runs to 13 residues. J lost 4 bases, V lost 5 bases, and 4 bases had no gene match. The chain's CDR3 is CASSAGGGYEQYF. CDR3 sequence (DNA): TGTGCCAGCAGTGCCGGGGGGGGATACGAGCAGTACTTC.